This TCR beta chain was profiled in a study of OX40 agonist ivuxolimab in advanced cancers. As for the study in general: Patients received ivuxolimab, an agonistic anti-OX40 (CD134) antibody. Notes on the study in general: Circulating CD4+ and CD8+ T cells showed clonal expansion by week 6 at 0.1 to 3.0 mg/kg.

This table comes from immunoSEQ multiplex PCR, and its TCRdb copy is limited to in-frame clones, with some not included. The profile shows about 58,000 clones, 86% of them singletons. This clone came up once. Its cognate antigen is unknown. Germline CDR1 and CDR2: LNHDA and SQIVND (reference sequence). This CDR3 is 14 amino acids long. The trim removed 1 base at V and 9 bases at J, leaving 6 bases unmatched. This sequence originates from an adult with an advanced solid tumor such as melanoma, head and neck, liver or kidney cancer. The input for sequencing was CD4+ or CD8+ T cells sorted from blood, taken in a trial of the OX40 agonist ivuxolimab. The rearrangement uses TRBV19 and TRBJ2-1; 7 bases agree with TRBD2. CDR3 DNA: TGTGCCAGTAGTATAGGAATAGCGGGTCGTGAGCAGTTCTTC. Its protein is CASSIGIAGREQFF.